Shown below are 10 T cell receptor beta chains from a single sample sequenced in a study of shared clonotypes between healthy human individuals. The assay was immunoSEQ multiplex PCR, and TCRdb's table has in-frame clones only and misses some. This sample has about 2 million clones, with 85% to 95% found just once. Specimen: naive CD4+ T cells sorted from blood. As for subset: CD45RA+ positively selected. The origin of the receptors is a man aged 18 to 30 in good health.

This chain connects TRBV5-1 to TRBJ1-2; possible D gene TRBD1, 6 bases. Germline lookup yields CDR1 SGHRS and CDR2 YFSETQ. This CDR3 comprises 15 residues. V lost 0 bases to trimming and J lost 1 base, with 10 bases between them. CDR3 amino acids: CASSLEQGLNYGYTF. For the CDR3, the DNA is TGCGCCAGCAGCTTGGAACAGGGTCTTAACTATGGCTACACCTTC.

This clone was detected once. The chain joins TRBV6-1 to TRBJ2-7, with 8 positions matching TRBD1. CDR1 and CDR2 (germline): MNHNS, SASEGT. With V trimmed by 6 bases and J by 1 base, 8 bases remained unmatched. This CDR3 spans 15 amino acids. The CDR3 reads CASRRQGLGSYEQYF. The CDR3 bases are TGTGCCAGCAGGAGACAGGGGTTGGGGTCCTACGAGCAGTACTTC.

The rearrangement links TRBV2 to TRBJ1-5; D is uncertain. Trimming removed 6 bases from V and 7 bases from J, with 19 bases in between. The germline CDR1 and CDR2 sequences are SNHLY and FYNNEI. The CDR3 loop spans 15 amino acids. The CDR3 reads CASSASLGIGQPQHF. CDR3 coding DNA: TGTGCCAGCAGCGCTTCACTGGGAATAGGGCAGCCCCAGCATTTT.

V gene TRBV2 combines with J gene TRBJ2-1; 12 positions agree with TRBD2. The CDR3 runs to 15 residues. After removal of 3 bases from V and 8 bases from J, the junction contained 5 bases not matched to a gene. CDR1 is SNHLY, CDR2 FYNNEI, per germline. The chain's CDR3 is CASSDRLAGGYEQFF. The CDR3 DNA is TGTGCCAGCAGTGACAGGCTAGCGGGAGGGTATGAGCAGTTCTTC.

About this clone: Other DNA sequences in this specimen translate into the identical CDR3. This chain uses TRBV28 with TRBJ1-5; D is ambiguous. Germline loops: CDR1 MDHEN, CDR2 SYDVKM. V lost 7 bases to trimming and J lost 0 bases, with 1 base between them. The CDR3 runs 11 residues. The CDR3 here is CASTSNQPQHF. CDR3 bases: TGTGCCAGCACTAGCAATCAGCCCCAGCATTTT.

This clone showed up just once. The rearrangement uses TRBV7-2 and TRBJ1-6; TRBD1 matches 8 bases. J was trimmed by 9 bases and V by 5 bases; bases with no gene match: 9. The CDR3 consists of 15 residues. Germline CDR1 is SGHTA and CDR2 is FQGNSA. The CDR3 sequence: CASSPERTGLSPLHF. DNA for the CDR3: TGTGCCAGCAGCCCAGAACGGACAGGGCTTTCACCCCTCCACTTT.

The J gene is TRBJ2-5, the V gene TRBV7-2, with TRBD2 identical over 14 bases. Germline V gene sequence: CDR1 SGHTA, CDR2 FQGNSA. The CDR3 length is 16 residues. Trimming cost V 5 bases and J 5 bases; bases outside gene matches: 7. In nucleotides, the CDR3 is TGTGCCAGCAGCCGAGGACTAGCGGGAGGATCGGAGACCCAGTACTTC. It is translated as CASSRGLAGGSETQYF. The whole variable domain, filled in from reference TRBV7-2 and TRBJ2-5, reads GAGVSQSPSNKVTEKGKDVELRCDPISGHTALYWYRQSLGQGLEFLIYFQGNSAPDKSGLPSDRFSAERTGGSVSTLTIQRTQQEDSAVYLCASSRGLAGGSETQYFGPGTRLLVL.

This chain joins TRBV27 and TRBJ2-7; 7 nucleotides agree with TRBD1. Germline CDR1 is MNHEY and CDR2 is SMNVEV (reference sequence). Trimming at V came to 6 bases and at J to 3 bases, leaving 8 bases not matched to a gene. The length of the CDR3 is 14 residues. CDR3 sequence reads: CASSTTGAYYEQYF. The CDR3 coding sequence is TGTGCCAGCAGCACAACAGGGGCCTACTACGAGCAGTACTTC.

The chain couples TRBV4-3 to TRBJ2-6; tentatively, D is TRBD2 (6 bases). The CDR3 consists of 18 residues. Germline lookup yields CDR1 LGHNA and CDR2 YSLEER. V lost 1 base, J lost 0 bases, and 13 bases lay in between. CDR3: CASSQGDFLISGANVLTF. CDR3 nucleotide sequence: TGCGCCAGCAGCCAAGGGGACTTCTTGATCTCTGGGGCCAACGTCCTGACTTTC.

The V and J genes are TRBV6-1 and TRBJ1-1; D perhaps matches TRBD1 (5 bases). With 6 bases removed from V and 5 bases from J, the gap between germline ends came to 16 bases. Germline CDR1 MNHNS, CDR2 SASEGT. This CDR3 has 14 amino acids. CDR3 nucleotides: TGTGCCAGCAGCGAGAGTAAGGGGCGGACTGAAGCTTTCTTT. Its protein product is CASSESKGRTEAFF.